This TCR beta chain was retrieved from a study of identical twins. This clonotype was seen a few times. TCRdb recomputed calls from the 5' RACE reads with MiXCR, one row per CDR3 protein. The data hold roughly 1.6 million distinct CDR3 sequences, with more than 30% observed a single time. This clonotype was obtained from a newborn girl in good health. Sequencing input: cord blood.

The CDR3 nucleotides are TGTGCCACCAGTGAGGTTGGTAGCGGGAGTGAGACCCAGTACTTC. Protein: CATSEVGSGSETQYF. The rearrangement links TRBV24-1 to TRBJ2-5; TRBD2 matches 9 bases. This CDR3 has 15 residues. Germline V gene data show CDR1 as KGHDR and CDR2 as SFDVKD. Losses at the gene ends were 4 bases for V and 5 bases for J; bases not matched to a gene: 7.